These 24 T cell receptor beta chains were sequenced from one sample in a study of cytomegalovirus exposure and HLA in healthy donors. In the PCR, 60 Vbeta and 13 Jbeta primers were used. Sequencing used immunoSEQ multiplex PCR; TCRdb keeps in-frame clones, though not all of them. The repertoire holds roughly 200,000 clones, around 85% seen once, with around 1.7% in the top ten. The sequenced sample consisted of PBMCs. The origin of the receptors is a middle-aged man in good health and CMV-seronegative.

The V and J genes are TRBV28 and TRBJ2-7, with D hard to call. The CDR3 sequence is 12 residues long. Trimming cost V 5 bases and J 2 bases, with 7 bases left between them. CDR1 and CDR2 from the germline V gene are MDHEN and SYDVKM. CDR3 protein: CASSARAYEQYF. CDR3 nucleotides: TGTGCCAGCAGTGCCCGGGCCTACGAGCAGTACTTC.

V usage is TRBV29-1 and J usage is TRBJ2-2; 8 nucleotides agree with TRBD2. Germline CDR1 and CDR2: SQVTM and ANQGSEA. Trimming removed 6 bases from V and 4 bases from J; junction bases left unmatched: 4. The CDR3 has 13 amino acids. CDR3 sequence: CSVGSGTTGELFF. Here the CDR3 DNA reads TGCAGCGTGGGTAGCGGGACCACCGGGGAGCTGTTTTTT.

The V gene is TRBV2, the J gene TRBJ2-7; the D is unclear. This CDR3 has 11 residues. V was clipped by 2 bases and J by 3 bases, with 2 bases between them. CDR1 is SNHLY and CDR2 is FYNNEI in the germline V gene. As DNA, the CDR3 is TGTGCCAGCAGTGAACGCTACGAGCAGTACTTC. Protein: CASSERYEQYF. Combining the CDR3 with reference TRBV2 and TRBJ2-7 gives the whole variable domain EPEVTQTPSHQVTQMGQEVILRCVPISNHLYFYWYRQILGQKVEFLVSFYNNEISEKSEIFDDQFSVERPDGSNFTLKIRSTKLEDSAMYFCASSERYEQYFGPGTRLTVT.

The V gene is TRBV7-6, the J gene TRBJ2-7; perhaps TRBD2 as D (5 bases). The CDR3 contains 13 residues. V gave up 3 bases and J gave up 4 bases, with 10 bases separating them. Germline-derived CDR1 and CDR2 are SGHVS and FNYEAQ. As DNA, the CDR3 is TGTGCCAGCAGCTTGGGAGCGGAATACGAGCAGTACTTC. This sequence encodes CASSLGAEYEQYF.

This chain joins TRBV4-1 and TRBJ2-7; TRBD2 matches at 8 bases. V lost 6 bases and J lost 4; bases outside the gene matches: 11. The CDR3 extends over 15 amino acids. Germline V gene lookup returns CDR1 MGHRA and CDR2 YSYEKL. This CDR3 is CASRSSAGGRYEQYF. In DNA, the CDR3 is TGCGCCAGCAGATCATCCGCGGGGGGAAGGTACGAGCAGTACTTC.

Written as DNA, the CDR3 is TGTGCCAGTAGTATCACAGGGAACACTGAAGCTTTCTTT. Its protein product is CASSITGNTEAFF. V and J are TRBV19 and TRBJ1-1, with TRBD1 as a possible D gene (5 bases). V shed 3 bases and J shed 1 base, with 6 bases lying between them. The CDR3 has 13 residues. Germline V gene lookup returns CDR1 LNHDA and CDR2 SQIVND (reference sequence).

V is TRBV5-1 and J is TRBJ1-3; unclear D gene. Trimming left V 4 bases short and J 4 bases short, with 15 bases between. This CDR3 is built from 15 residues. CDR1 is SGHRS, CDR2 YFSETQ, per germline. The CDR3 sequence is CASSPSGRSGNTIYF. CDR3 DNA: TGCGCCAGCAGCCCCTCCGGGAGGTCCGGAAACACCATATATTTT.

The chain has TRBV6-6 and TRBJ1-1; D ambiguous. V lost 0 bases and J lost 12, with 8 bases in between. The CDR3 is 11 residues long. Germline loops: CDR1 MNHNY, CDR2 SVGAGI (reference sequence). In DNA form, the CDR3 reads TGTGCCAGCAGTTACTCGAGGGTAACTTTCTTT. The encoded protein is CASSYSRVTFF.

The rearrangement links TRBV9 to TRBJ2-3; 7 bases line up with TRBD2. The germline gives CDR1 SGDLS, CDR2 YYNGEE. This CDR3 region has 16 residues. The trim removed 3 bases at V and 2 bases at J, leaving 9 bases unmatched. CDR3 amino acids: CASSDSSGGPTDTQYF. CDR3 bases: TGTGCCAGCAGCGACTCTAGCGGAGGGCCCACAGATACGCAGTATTTT.

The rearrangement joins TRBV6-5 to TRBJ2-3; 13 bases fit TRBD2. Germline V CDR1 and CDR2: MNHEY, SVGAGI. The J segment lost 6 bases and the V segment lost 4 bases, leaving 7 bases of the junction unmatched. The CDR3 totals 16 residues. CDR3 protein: CASSSRRTSGSDTQYF. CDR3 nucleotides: TGTGCCAGCAGTTCCCGCCGGACTAGCGGGAGTGATACGCAGTATTTT.

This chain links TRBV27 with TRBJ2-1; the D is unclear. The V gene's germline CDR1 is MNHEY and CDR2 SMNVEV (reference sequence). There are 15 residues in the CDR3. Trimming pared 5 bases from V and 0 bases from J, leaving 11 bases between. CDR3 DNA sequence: TGTGCCAGCAGTACACAGCTGATCTCCTACAATGAGCAGTTCTTC. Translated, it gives CASSTQLISYNEQFF.

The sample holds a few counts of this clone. The CDR3: CSASVADTIYF. CDR3 in DNA: TGCAGTGCTAGTGTTGCGGACACCATATATTTT. J is TRBJ1-3 and V is TRBV20-1, with D hard to call. Germline V gene data show CDR1 as DFQATT and CDR2 as SNEGSKA (reference sequence). The CDR3 is made up of 11 amino acids. Deletions cut 3 bases from V and 8 bases from J, with 8 bases between.

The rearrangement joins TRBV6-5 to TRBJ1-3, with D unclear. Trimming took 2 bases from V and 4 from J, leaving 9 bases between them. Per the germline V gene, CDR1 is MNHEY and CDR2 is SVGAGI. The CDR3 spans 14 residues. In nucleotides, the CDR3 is TGTGCCAGCAGTTACAAAGGAGTAGGAAACACCATATATTTT. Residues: CASSYKGVGNTIYF.

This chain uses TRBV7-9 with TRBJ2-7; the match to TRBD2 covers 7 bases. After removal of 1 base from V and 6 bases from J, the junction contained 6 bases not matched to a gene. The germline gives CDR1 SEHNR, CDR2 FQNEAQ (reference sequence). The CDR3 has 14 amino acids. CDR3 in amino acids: CASSLVGRDGEQYF. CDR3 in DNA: TGTGCCAGCAGCTTAGTTGGGAGGGATGGCGAGCAGTACTTC.

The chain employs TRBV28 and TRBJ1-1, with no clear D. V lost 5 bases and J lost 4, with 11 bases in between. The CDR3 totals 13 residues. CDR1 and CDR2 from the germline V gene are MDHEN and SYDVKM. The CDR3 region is CASSQYPSTEAFF. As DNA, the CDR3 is TGTGCCAGCAGTCAGTATCCGTCCACTGAAGCTTTCTTT.

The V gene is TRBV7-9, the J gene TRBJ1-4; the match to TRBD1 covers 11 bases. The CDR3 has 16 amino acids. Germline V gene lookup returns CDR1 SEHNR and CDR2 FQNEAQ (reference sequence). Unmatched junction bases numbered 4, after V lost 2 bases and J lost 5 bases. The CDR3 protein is CASSLTRTGGNEKLFF. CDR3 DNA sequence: TGTGCCAGCAGCTTAACTAGGACAGGGGGCAATGAAAAACTGTTTTTT.

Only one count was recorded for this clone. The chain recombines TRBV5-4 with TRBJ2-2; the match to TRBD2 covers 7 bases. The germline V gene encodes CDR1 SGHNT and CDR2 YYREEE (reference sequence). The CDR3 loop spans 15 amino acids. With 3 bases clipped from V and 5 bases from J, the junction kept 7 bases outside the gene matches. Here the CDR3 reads CASSSRLAGTGELFF. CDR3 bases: TGTGCCAGCAGCTCCCGACTAGCAGGTACCGGGGAGCTGTTTTTT.

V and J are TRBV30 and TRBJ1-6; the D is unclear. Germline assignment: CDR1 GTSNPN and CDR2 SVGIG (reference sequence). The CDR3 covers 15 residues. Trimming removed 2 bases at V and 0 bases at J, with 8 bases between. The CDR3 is CAWSPSSSYNSPLHF. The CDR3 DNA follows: TGTGCCTGGAGTCCTTCTAGCTCCTATAATTCACCCCTCCACTTT.

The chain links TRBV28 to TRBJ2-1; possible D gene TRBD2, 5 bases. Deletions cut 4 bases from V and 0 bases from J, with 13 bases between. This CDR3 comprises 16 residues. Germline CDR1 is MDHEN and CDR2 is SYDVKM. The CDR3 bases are TGTGCCAGCAGTTCGGGATTTCGGAGCTCCTACAATGAGCAGTTCTTC. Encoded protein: CASSSGFRSSYNEQFF.

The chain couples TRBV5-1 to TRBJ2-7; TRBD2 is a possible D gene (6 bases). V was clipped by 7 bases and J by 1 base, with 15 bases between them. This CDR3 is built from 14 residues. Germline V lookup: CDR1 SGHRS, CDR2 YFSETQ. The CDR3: CASLPGDSSYEQYF. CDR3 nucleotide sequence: TGCGCCAGCCTCCCGGGGGACTCTTCCTACGAGCAGTACTTC.

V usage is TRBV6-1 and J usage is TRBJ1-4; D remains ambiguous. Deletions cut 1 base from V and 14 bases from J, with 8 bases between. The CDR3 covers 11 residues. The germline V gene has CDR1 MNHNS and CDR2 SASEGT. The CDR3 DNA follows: TGTGCCAGCAGTGAAGAAGCTCGTCTGTTTTTT. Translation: CASSEEARLFF.

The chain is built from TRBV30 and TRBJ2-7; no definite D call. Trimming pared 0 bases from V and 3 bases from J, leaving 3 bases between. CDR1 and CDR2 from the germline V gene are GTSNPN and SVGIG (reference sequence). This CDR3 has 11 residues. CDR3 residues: CAWSVYYEQYF. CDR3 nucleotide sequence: TGTGCCTGGAGTGTCTACTACGAGCAGTACTTC.

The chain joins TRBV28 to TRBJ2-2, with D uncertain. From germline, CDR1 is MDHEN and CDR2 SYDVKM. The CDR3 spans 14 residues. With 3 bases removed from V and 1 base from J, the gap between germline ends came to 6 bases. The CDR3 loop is CASSLARNTGELFF. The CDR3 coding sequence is TGTGCCAGCAGTTTGGCTAGGAACACCGGGGAGCTGTTTTTT.

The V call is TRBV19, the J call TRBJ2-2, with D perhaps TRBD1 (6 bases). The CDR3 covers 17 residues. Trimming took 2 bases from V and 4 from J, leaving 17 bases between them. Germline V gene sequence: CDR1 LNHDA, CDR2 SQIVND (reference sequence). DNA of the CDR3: TGTGCCAGTAGTATACAGGGGCAGCGGATACCCACCGGGGAGCTGTTTTTT. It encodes CASSIQGQRIPTGELFF.